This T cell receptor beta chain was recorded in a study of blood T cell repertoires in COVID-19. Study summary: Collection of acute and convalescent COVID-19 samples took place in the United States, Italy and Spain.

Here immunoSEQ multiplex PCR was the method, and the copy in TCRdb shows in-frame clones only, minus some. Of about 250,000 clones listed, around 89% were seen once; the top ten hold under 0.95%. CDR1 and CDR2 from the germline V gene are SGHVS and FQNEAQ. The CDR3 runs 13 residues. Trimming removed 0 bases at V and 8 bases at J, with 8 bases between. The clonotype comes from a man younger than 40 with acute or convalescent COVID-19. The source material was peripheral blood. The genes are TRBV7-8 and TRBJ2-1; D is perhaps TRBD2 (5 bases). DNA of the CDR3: TGTGCCAGCAGCTTAGCCGTGGAGGATGAGCAGTTCTTC. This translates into CASSLAVEDEQFF.